This passage covers 14 T cell receptor beta chains from one sample sequenced in a study of identical twins. A single record per CDR3 protein comes from TCRdb applying MiXCR to the 5' RACE reads. Of 500,000 or so distinct CDR3 sequences in the sample, more than 13% were seen once. This sample also appeared in a second study, on yellow fever vaccine responses in identical twins.

Sequenced input: CD4+ T cells sorted from blood. These receptors originate from a young woman in good health.

The chain uses TRBV6-1 and TRBJ2-1, with 8 nucleotides matching TRBD1. The CDR3 is made up of 16 amino acids. Looked up from germline, CDR1 is MNHNS and CDR2 is SASEGT. J lost 5 bases, V lost 2 bases, and 8 bases had no gene match. CDR3 amino acids: CASSERFGQGNNEQFF. CDR3 nucleotides: TGTGCCAGCAGTGAAAGGTTTGGACAGGGAAACAATGAGCAGTTCTTC.

In this sample, this clonotype turned up a few times. This sequence joins TRBV3-1 and TRBJ2-7, with D perhaps assigned TRBD1 or TRBD2 (5 bases each). CDR1 is LGHDT and CDR2 is YNNKEL in the germline V gene (reference sequence). CDR3 length equals 15 residues. V shed 1 base and J shed 6 bases, with 16 bases lying between them. CDR3 DNA sequence: TGTGCCAGCAGCCAAGCCAGTGGGGGTATAAGCGAGCAGTACTTC. Residues: CASSQASGGISEQYF.

The rearrangement links TRBV11-2 to TRBJ2-1, with D possibly being TRBD1 or TRBD2 (5 bases each). The V gene lost 6 bases and the J gene lost 8 bases, with 17 bases spanning the gap. The CDR3 loop spans 14 amino acids. Germline CDR1 and CDR2: SGHAT and FQNNGV. This CDR3 reads CASSKGWGYDEQFF. Here the CDR3 DNA reads TGTGCCAGCAGTAAAGGGTGGGGGTACGATGAGCAGTTCTTC.

This clonotype was recorded a few times. This chain links TRBV20-1 with TRBJ2-5; D remains unclear. Looked up from germline, CDR1 is DFQATT and CDR2 is SNEGSKA (reference sequence). This CDR3 has 14 amino acids. Deletions cut 4 bases from V and 5 bases from J, with 17 bases between. The CDR3, as DNA: TGCAGTGCTACAACATTCTTGGGTGAGGAGACCCAGTACTTC. Protein sequence: CSATTFLGEETQYF.

This CDR3 reads CASSPRFREQFF. CDR3 nucleotide sequence: TGTGCCAGCAGCCCTAGGTTTCGCGAGCAGTTCTTC. V and J are TRBV3-1 and TRBJ2-1; no reliable D call. V was shortened by 4 bases and J by 10 bases, with 11 bases between the two germline ends. This CDR3 has 12 amino acids. Germline V gene data show CDR1 as LGHDT and CDR2 as YNNKEL (reference sequence).

Ten or more counts support this clonotype. The chain uses TRBV2 and TRBJ2-2; D remains ambiguous. In germline, CDR1 is SNHLY, CDR2 FYNNEI. Trimming left V 6 bases short and J 7 bases short, with 6 bases between. This CDR3 region has 11 residues. The chain's CDR3 is CASRGNGELFF. CDR3 nucleotide sequence: TGTGCCAGCAGGGGAAACGGGGAGCTGTTTTTT.

This clonotype was seen ten or more times. The chain joins TRBV9 to TRBJ2-2; D is undetermined. The V gene lost 1 base and the J gene lost 2 bases, with 3 bases spanning the gap. The CDR3 contains 13 residues. Germline V CDR1 and CDR2: SGDLS, YYNGEE. The CDR3 DNA sequence: TGTGCCAGCAGCGTATTTAACACCGGGGAGCTGTTTTTT. Its translation: CASSVFNTGELFF.

The chain recombines TRBV14 with TRBJ2-3, with D uncertain. Trimming removed 8 bases at V and 2 bases at J, with 8 bases between. Germline values: CDR1 SGHDN, CDR2 FVKESK. The length of the CDR3 is 12 residues. CDR3 coding DNA: TGTGCCAGCGGCCCTTACACAGATACGCAGTATTTT. Its protein is CASGPYTDTQYF.

The V and J genes are TRBV5-1 and TRBJ2-7; either TRBD1 or TRBD2 may supply D (5 bases each). The CDR3 runs to 16 residues. Germline lookup yields CDR1 SGHRS and CDR2 YFSETQ. V lost 4 bases and J lost 2, with 19 bases in between. As DNA, the CDR3 is TGCGCCAGCAGCAGGGCTTTGGGACCGCAGACCTACGAGCAGTACTTC. Translated, it gives CASSRALGPQTYEQYF.

The J gene is TRBJ1-6, the V gene TRBV24-1; D is uncertain. Germline CDR1 KGHDR, CDR2 SFDVKD. The CDR3 spans 11 residues. Between the trimmed V and J ends, which lost 5 bases and 8 bases, there was a span of 3 bases. CDR3 sequence: CATSGDSPLHF. The CDR3 nucleotides are TGTGCCACCAGTGGTGATTCACCCCTCCACTTT.

The chain has TRBV19 and TRBJ2-3; 10 nucleotides match TRBD1. The CDR3 consists of 16 residues. V shed 4 bases and J 2 bases; nucleotides not matched to a gene: 6. The germline CDR1 and CDR2 sequences are LNHDA and SQIVND (reference sequence). CDR3: CASSTLGQGITDTQYF. The CDR3 nucleotides are TGTGCCAGTAGTACCCTGGGACAGGGGATCACAGATACGCAGTATTTT.

This clonotype came up many times. The CDR3 protein is CASTSTRELAKNIQYF. CDR3 in DNA: TGTGCCAGCACCTCGACAAGAGAACTAGCCAAAAACATTCAGTACTTC. The chain has TRBV6-1 and TRBJ2-4; D call uncertain. Germline V gene sequence: CDR1 MNHNS, CDR2 SASEGT. The V end was cut by 7 bases, the J end by 0 bases, with 16 bases between. This CDR3 is built from 16 residues.

The rearrangement joins TRBV2 to TRBJ2-7; 10 nucleotides agree with TRBD1. The CDR3 is made up of 16 amino acids. From germline, CDR1 is SNHLY and CDR2 FYNNEI. After removal of 6 bases from V and 4 bases from J, the junction contained 12 bases not matched to a gene. For the CDR3, the DNA is TGTGCCAGCAGACTTCAACCGGGACAGGGGTTGTACGAGCAGTACTTC. The encoded protein is CASRLQPGQGLYEQYF.

The V call is TRBV12-3 or TRBV12-4, the J call TRBJ1-1; TRBD1 matches at 11 bases. The CDR3 runs to 14 residues. V lost 6 bases to trimming and J lost 11 bases; unmatched junction nucleotides: 11. The CDR3 bases are TGTGCCAGCAGCCTCCCTGGGACAGGGGGGGAGGCTTTCTTT. This sequence encodes CASSLPGTGGEAFF.